The next 21 T cell receptor beta chains were all read from a single sample in a study of cytomegalovirus exposure and HLA in healthy donors (dated by TCRdb to 2016 to 2017). Library method: the immunoSEQ multiplex PCR assay. A mixture of 60 forward primers for TCR Vbeta segments and 13 reverse primers for TCR Jbeta segments was used in the multiplex PCR. Imported from immuneACCESS, the table was reduced by TCRdb to in-frame sequences with V and J called. These copies leave out some clones; in studies compared against another copy, an unresolved V gene accounts for under half, and the cause of the remainder is not known. The sample table holds 150,000 to 200,000 clones, of which around 63% were seen once. 4.5% of the sample comes from the top ten. Sequencing was done on a sample of PBMCs. The receptor source for this set is a woman in her late teens or twenties in good health and CMV-seropositive.

This clone appeared a few times. DNA of the CDR3: TGTGCCAGCAGATTCGACAGGGTCGGCGAGCAGTACTTC. Its translation is CASRFDRVGEQYF. The chain carries TRBV7-9 and TRBJ2-7, with 7 bases fitting TRBD1. Germline V gives CDR1 SEHNR, CDR2 FQNEAQ (reference sequence). This CDR3 has 13 amino acids. J gave up 6 bases and V 6 bases, and 8 bases lay outside the gene matches. Based on the CDR3 plus reference TRBV7-9 and TRBJ2-7, the full variable domain is DTGVSQNPRHKITKRGQNVTFRCDPISEHNRLYWYRQTLGQGPEFLTYFQNEAQLEKSRLLSDRFSAERPKGSFSTLEIQRTEQGDSAMYLCASRFDRVGEQYFGPGTRLTVT.

This clone has a handful of counts. This sequence joins TRBV7-9 and TRBJ2-1, with D possibly TRBD1 on 5 matching bases. The V end lost 5 bases, the J end lost 5 bases, and 22 bases lay between the germline ends. This CDR3 contains 17 residues. CDR1 and CDR2 from the germline V gene are SEHNR and FQNEAQ (reference sequence). The CDR3 DNA follows: TGTGCCAGCAGCCTATACCCCCAGGGCCCAAAAGACAATGAGCAGTTCTTC. Residues: CASSLYPQGPKDNEQFF.

This clone was detected a few times. This chain links TRBV11-2 with TRBJ1-2; TRBD1 matches at 7 bases. The CDR3 sequence is 15 residues long. Germline CDR1 reads SGHAT; CDR2 reads FQNNGV. After removal of 3 bases from V and 2 bases from J, the junction contained 6 bases not matched to a gene. CDR3 in DNA: TGTGCCAGCAGCTTGACGGGGACAGTCAACTATGGCTACACCTTC. Translation gives CASSLTGTVNYGYTF.

This clone showed up just a few times. The CDR3 coding sequence is TGTGCCAGCAGGACAGAAGACAATGAGCAGTTCTTC. Translated, it gives CASRTEDNEQFF. The chain employs TRBV7-9 and TRBJ2-1; TRBD1 is a possible D gene (5 bases). The CDR3 runs to 12 residues. V lost 6 bases to trimming and J lost 5 bases, with 8 bases between them. Germline V gene data show CDR1 as SEHNR and CDR2 as FQNEAQ (reference sequence).

The chain combines TRBV4-1 with TRBJ2-3; 8 bases agree with TRBD1. The CDR3 is 18 amino acids. Losses at the gene ends were 0 bases for V and 2 bases for J; bases not matched to a gene: 10. Germline V gives CDR1 MGHRA, CDR2 YSYEKL. The CDR3 here is CASSQDFRTDRVTDTQYF. In nucleotides, the CDR3 is TGCGCCAGCAGCCAAGACTTTAGGACGGACAGGGTCACAGATACGCAGTATTTT.

V gene TRBV2 combines with J gene TRBJ2-1; 7 bases align to TRBD2. Trimming at V came to 6 bases and at J to 0 bases, leaving 2 bases not matched to a gene. Germline V CDR1 and CDR2: SNHLY, FYNNEI. This CDR3 contains 14 residues. CDR3 DNA: TGTGCCAGCAGCCGGGACTACTCCTACAATGAGCAGTTCTTC. This gives the protein CASSRDYSYNEQFF.

This chain joins TRBV2 and TRBJ2-2, with TRBD1 matching 9 bases. This CDR3 comprises 15 residues. Germline V lookup: CDR1 SNHLY, CDR2 FYNNEI. V lost 7 bases, J lost 5 bases, and 8 bases stayed unmatched. The CDR3: CASNNRGRGTGELFF. DNA of the CDR3: TGTGCCAGCAACAACAGGGGGCGTGGGACCGGGGAGCTGTTTTTT. Drawing the rest from reference TRBV2 and TRBJ2-2, the complete variable domain is EPEVTQTPSHQVTQMGQEVILRCVPISNHLYFYWYRQILGQKVEFLVSFYNNEISEKSEIFDDQFSVERPDGSNFTLKIRSTKLEDSAMYFCASNNRGRGTGELFFGEGSRLTVL.

Notes on this clone: Within the sample, other DNA sequences also encode this same CDR3. The J gene is TRBJ2-3, the V gene TRBV30; the D gene is possibly TRBD1 (8 bases). The CDR3 sequence is 14 residues long. Germline CDR1 and CDR2: GTSNPN and SVGIG (reference sequence). V was cut by 8 bases and J by 2 bases, with 17 bases left in between. The CDR3 DNA is TGTGCCACTGAACAGGGGGGGGACACAGATACGCAGTATTTT. Translation gives CATEQGGDTDTQYF.

The chain carries TRBV19 and TRBJ2-6, with TRBD1 matching 11 bases. With 3 bases clipped from V and 1 base from J, the junction kept 2 bases outside the gene matches. This CDR3 has 17 residues. Germline V CDR1 and CDR2: LNHDA, SQIVND (reference sequence). Here the CDR3 reads CASSIGQGASGANVLTF. CDR3 in DNA: TGTGCCAGTAGTATCGGACAGGGGGCTTCTGGGGCCAACGTCCTGACTTTC. Complete variable domain (other parts from reference TRBV19 and TRBJ2-6): DGGITQSPKYLFRKEGQNVTLSCEQNLNHDAMYWYRQDPGQGLRLIYYSQIVNDFQKGDIAEGYSVSREKKESFPLTVTSAQKNPTAFYLCASSIGQGASGANVLTFGAGSRLTVL.

In its sample, this clone was seen once. The V and J genes are TRBV7-2 and TRBJ2-7; D is possibly TRBD2 (5 bases). The CDR3 consists of 13 residues. Germline loops: CDR1 SGHTA, CDR2 FQGNSA. V was pared by 5 bases and J by 3 bases, with 11 bases between. The CDR3 DNA sequence: TGTGCCAGCAGCCTCCTCGAGGGCTACGAGCAGTACTTC. Protein sequence: CASSLLEGYEQYF.

This chain connects TRBV6-5 to TRBJ2-7, with 7 bases matching TRBD1. CDR3 length equals 15 residues. Germline V gene data show CDR1 as MNHEY and CDR2 as SVGAGI. The ends lost 0 bases at V and 2 bases at J; junction bases unmatched: 4. The CDR3 protein is CASSYSGTDPYEQYF. CDR3 nucleotide sequence: TGTGCCAGCAGTTACTCCGGGACAGATCCCTACGAGCAGTACTTC.

The chain has TRBV6-6 and TRBJ2-3, with TRBD1 as a possible D gene (6 bases). CDR1 MNHNY and CDR2 SVGAGI come from the germline V gene (reference sequence). V was pared by 7 bases and J by 1 base, with 9 bases between. The CDR3 length is 13 residues. Written as DNA, the CDR3 is TGTGCCAGCACCCGACAGGGCACAGATACGCAGTATTTT. It yields the protein CASTRQGTDTQYF.

This clone has just a few counts. The chain employs TRBV28 and TRBJ2-1; 10 nucleotides line up with TRBD2. Germline CDR1 MDHEN, CDR2 SYDVKM. The CDR3 is 15 amino acids. The V and J ends lost 6 bases and 3 bases, in that order; junction bases with no gene match: 5. CDR3 residues: CASSPPSGGYNEQFF. CDR3 bases: TGTGCCAGCAGCCCCCCTAGCGGGGGCTACAATGAGCAGTTCTTC.

V and J are TRBV27 and TRBJ2-7; 8 bases are shared with TRBD1. In germline, CDR1 is MNHEY, CDR2 SMNVEV (reference sequence). V lost 8 bases, J lost 2 bases, and 8 bases stayed unmatched. The CDR3 length is 14 residues. The CDR3 reads CASQTGGNPYEQYF. CDR3 DNA sequence: TGTGCCAGCCAAACAGGGGGGAACCCCTACGAGCAGTACTTC.

The chain uses TRBV7-9 and TRBJ2-5; TRBD1 matches 7 bases. The V segment lost 7 bases and the J segment 5 bases; nucleotides outside the gene matches: 10. In germline, CDR1 is SEHNR, CDR2 FQNEAQ (reference sequence). The CDR3 sequence is 14 residues long. The CDR3 DNA is TGTGCCAGCATCAAGAAATCAGGGGGTGAGACCCAGTACTTC. Protein product: CASIKKSGGETQYF.

The genes are TRBV28 and TRBJ2-7; the match to TRBD1 covers 7 bases. The V segment lost 10 bases and the J segment 3 bases; nucleotides outside the gene matches: 9. Germline loops: CDR1 MDHEN, CDR2 SYDVKM. The CDR3 spans 13 residues. CDR3 residues: CATEKGQRYEQYF. CDR3 DNA sequence: TGTGCCACCGAAAAGGGACAGCGCTACGAGCAGTACTTC.

This sequence joins TRBV15 and TRBJ1-2, with unresolved D. Deletions cut 0 bases from V and 0 bases from J, with 11 bases between. The CDR3 has 16 amino acids. Per the germline V gene, CDR1 is LNHNV and CDR2 is YYDKDF (reference sequence). The CDR3 nucleotides are TGTGCCACCAGCAGAGAAGACCGGAGACCTAACTATGGCTACACCTTC. This encodes CATSREDRRPNYGYTF.

The rearrangement links TRBV19 to TRBJ2-2; TRBD1 aligns across 8 bases. In germline, CDR1 is LNHDA, CDR2 SQIVND (reference sequence). This CDR3 has 14 residues. V trimming: 8 bases; J trimming: 6 bases; junction bases outside the gene matches: 8. This chain's CDR3 is CASFPRQGPGELFF. In nucleotides, the CDR3 is TGTGCCAGTTTCCCGCGACAGGGGCCCGGGGAGCTGTTTTTT.

This clone has just a few counts. The J gene is TRBJ1-1, the V gene TRBV2; TRBD1 agrees at 7 bases. With 3 bases clipped from V and 11 bases from J, the junction kept 12 bases outside the gene matches. The germline CDR1 and CDR2 sequences are SNHLY and FYNNEI. The CDR3 totals 14 residues. The CDR3 sequence is CASSEGVRGRGAFF. The CDR3 bases are TGTGCCAGCAGTGAGGGGGTCAGGGGGAGAGGGGCTTTCTTT. The full variable domain, with the rest looked up from reference TRBV2 and TRBJ1-1, is EPEVTQTPSHQVTQMGQEVILRCVPISNHLYFYWYRQILGQKVEFLVSFYNNEISEKSEIFDDQFSVERPDGSNFTLKIRSTKLEDSAMYFCASSEGVRGRGAFFGQGTRLTVV.

The chain employs TRBV6-5 and TRBJ1-2; TRBD1 is a possible D gene (6 bases). Trimming removed 10 bases at V and 8 bases at J, with 20 bases between. Germline CDR1 is MNHEY and CDR2 is SVGAGI. This CDR3 spans 13 amino acids. The CDR3 DNA follows: TGTGCCATTTATCAGGGGAATTCGGGAGGCTACACCTTC. This translates into CAIYQGNSGGYTF.

The rearrangement links TRBV9 to TRBJ2-1; TRBD2 matches 12 bases. Trimming took 3 bases from V and 7 from J; bases not matched to a gene: 8. Germline V CDR1 and CDR2: SGDLS, YYNGEE. The CDR3 covers 16 residues. The CDR3 protein is CASSALTSGRGNEQFF. In DNA form, the CDR3 reads TGTGCCAGCAGCGCTTTGACTAGCGGGAGAGGTAATGAGCAGTTCTTC.